This TCR beta chain came from a study of T-cell memory formation after mild COVID-19 (dated by TCRdb to the early 2020s). Background for the entire study: Most TCR sequence clusters were specific to one of the two donors. Longitudinal TCRalpha and TCRbeta repertoire sequencing tracked T-cell clones expanding and contracting after mild COVID-19 in a couple of donors. The cohort was made up of two young adult volunteers, one female and one male, who were previously healthy.

PBMCs were isolated by Ficoll-Paque density gradient centrifugation. A remark on this clonotype: Its target antigen remains unknown. Base qualities are missing; no much larger clone stands one base away.

Sequencing used an Illumina NovaSeq 6000. TCRalpha and TCRbeta cDNA libraries were built by 5'RACE with constant-segment primers, adding sample barcodes and unique molecular identifiers. RNA was extracted from every sample with Trizol reagent. Library amplification was performed in two PCR steps, and a second sample barcode and Illumina TruSeq adapters were introduced in the second step. Sequencing of libraries was performed on an Illumina NovaSeq with 2 x 150 bp paired-end reads. The authors processed their data as follows. Reads were demultiplexed and collapsed into UMI-guided consensus sequences with migec v1.2.7. With mixcr v2.1.11, UMI consensuses were aligned to TRA and TRB V and J templates and assembled into clonotypes. A clonotype was counted as expanded or contracted only if both edgeR and NoisET called the change significant, with noise models trained on biological replicates. For edgeR calls, a false discovery rate-adjusted p below 0.01 and a log2 fold-change threshold of 1 were applied. As an exploratory analysis of dynamics, max-normalized trajectories of the 1000 most abundant clonotypes were examined by PCA with hierarchical clustering. Separately sequenced CD4+ and CD8+ repertoires were used to assign the CD4 or CD8 phenotype of responding clones. TCRdb trimmed the raw reads at Q25, called clones with MiXCR and kept productive beta chains. Here each entry gathers all rows of one CDR3 protein and keeps the most common genes and DNA. TCRdb, not the original authors, processed these V and J calls. The sample has approximately 480,000 distinct CDR3 sequences on record, over 15% of them singletons. The ten largest clones capture roughly 12% of the sample.

The CDR3 spans 17 residues, from the cysteine through the phenylalanine. The entry retains the CDR3 DNA only, 51 bases that are in frame from base 1. CDR1 is given as SGHRS and CDR2 as YFSETQ, both from the germline V gene. The V end loses 0 bases and the J end loses 5 bases, and a stretch of 19 bases separates them. Overall study results and their limits: Balanced CD4/CD8 phenotypes were observed for clones contracting from day 15 to 85, whereas a bias towards CD4+ was observed for a second wave of clones expanding from day 15 to 37. Some responding clones were detected in pre-infection memory, which suggested that pre-existing cross-reactive memory T cells had joined the SARS-CoV-2 response. Whether the second-wave clones peaking on day 37 were SARS-CoV-2 specific was not confirmed. The study covered only a couple of mild cases, and larger cohorts including severe cases with pre-infection samples were considered necessary. Contracting CD4+ clones appeared mostly in the CM and EM memory subsets, whereas CD8+ clones were enriched in EMRA.

The chain is assembled from TRBV5-1 and TRBJ2-3; 7 matching bases give a weak D call of TRBD1. Specimen: PBMCs or a T cell subset sorted from them (not recorded which). This TCR came from an adult woman who had mild COVID-19 (a few samples of this study predate the infection). The sample titles of this study are shuffled in the database, so cell type and time point are left out; the donor was told from shared clones. The nucleotide sequence is TGCGCCAGCAGCTTGGGGGTGACAGGGACTTTGAGAGATACGCAGTATTTT. This yields the protein CASSLGVTGTLRDTQYF.